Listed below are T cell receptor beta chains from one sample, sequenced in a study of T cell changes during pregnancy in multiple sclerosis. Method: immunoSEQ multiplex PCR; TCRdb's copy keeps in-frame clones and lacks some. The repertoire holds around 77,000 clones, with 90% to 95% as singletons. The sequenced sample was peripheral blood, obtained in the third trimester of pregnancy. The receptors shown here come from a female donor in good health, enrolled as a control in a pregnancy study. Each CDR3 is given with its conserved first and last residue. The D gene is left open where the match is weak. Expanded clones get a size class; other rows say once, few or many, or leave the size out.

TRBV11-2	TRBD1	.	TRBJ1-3	TGTGCCAGCAGCTCGGGACAGGCCTCTGGAAACACCATATATTTT	CASSSGQASGNTIYF
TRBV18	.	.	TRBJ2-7	TGTGCCAGCTCACCACCAGCCGGTCCCTACGAGCAGTACTTC	CASSPPAGPYEQYF
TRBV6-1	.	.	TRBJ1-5	TGTGCCAGCAGTGAACGCACATGGGAGAAAGCGTATCAGCCCCAGCATTTT	CASSERTWEKAYQPQHF
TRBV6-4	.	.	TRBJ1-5	TGTGCCAGCAGCATATTAGGACAGACCTTTATTTACAATCAGCCCCAGCATTTT	CASSILGQTFIYNQPQHF
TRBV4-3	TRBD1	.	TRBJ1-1	TGCGCCAGCAGCCAGAACAGGGGGTTGGTCACTGAAGCTTTCTTT	CASSQNRGLVTEAFF
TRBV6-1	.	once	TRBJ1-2	TGTGCCACAATCTCCCGGGGGACGGAGAACTATGGCTACACCTTC	CATISRGTENYGYTF
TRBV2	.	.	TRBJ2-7	TGTGCCAGCAGTTTCCAGGGGCGTAACTCCTACGAGCAGTACTTC	CASSFQGRNSYEQYF
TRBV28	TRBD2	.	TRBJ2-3	TGTGCCAGCAGCTCTCCTAGACTAGCGGGAGGGCCAAACACAGATACGCAGTATTTT	CASSSPRLAGGPNTDTQYF
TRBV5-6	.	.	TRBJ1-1	TGTGCCAGCGGGAGGGATATCGCGGCTTTCTTT	CASGRDIAAFF
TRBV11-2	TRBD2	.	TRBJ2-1	TGTGCCAGCAGCTCCCTAGCGGGAGCGGCGGATGAGCAGTTCTTC	CASSSLAGAADEQFF
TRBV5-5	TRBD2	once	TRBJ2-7	TGTGCCAGCAGCTTGTCGGGGGGACGGCTGAGCTCCTACGAGCAGTACTTC	CASSLSGGRLSSYEQYF
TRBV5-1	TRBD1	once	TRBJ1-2	TGCGCCAGCGGCGGGACAGGGGGCATCTATGGCTACACCTTC	CASGGTGGIYGYTF
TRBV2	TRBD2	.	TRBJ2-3	TGTGCCAGCCGAGGGGGGGCCCTAGCGGGGGGCACAGATACGCAGTATTTT	CASRGGALAGGTDTQYF
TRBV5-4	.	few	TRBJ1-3	TGTGCCAGCAGCTTGGGCGACTCTGGAAACACCATATATTTT	CASSLGDSGNTIYF
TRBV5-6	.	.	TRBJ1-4	TGTGCCAGCAGCCCATCGAGAAATGAAAAACTGTTTTTT	CASSPSRNEKLFF
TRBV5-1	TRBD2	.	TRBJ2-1	TGCGCCAGCAGCTTTAGCGGGGGGGCCGGGGGGTACAATGAGCAGTTCTTC	CASSFSGGAGGYNEQFF
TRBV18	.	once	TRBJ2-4	TGTGCCAGCTCACCAAGTCCTAGCCGGAGCATTCAGTACTTC	CASSPSPSRSIQYF
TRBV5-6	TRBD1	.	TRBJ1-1	TGTGCCAGCAGTTTGCGACAGGGGGCTGAAGCTTTCTTT	CASSLRQGAEAFF
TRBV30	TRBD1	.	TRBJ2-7	TGTGCCTGGAGCCAAGGGGGCGGTTCCTACGAGCAGTACTTC	CAWSQGGGSYEQYF
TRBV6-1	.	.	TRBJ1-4	TGTGCCAGCAGTGTGGGCAGAGGGCCTGAAAAACTGTTTTTT	CASSVGRGPEKLFF